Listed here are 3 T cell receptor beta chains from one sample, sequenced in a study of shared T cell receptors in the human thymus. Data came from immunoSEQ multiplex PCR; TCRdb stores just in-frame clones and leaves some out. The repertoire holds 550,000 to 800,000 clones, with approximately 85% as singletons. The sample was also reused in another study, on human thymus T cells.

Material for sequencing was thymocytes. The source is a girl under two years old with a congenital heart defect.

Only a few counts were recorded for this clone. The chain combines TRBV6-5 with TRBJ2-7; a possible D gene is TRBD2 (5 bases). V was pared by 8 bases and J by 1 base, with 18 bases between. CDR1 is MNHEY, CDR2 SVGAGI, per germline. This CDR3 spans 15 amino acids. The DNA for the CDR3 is TGTGCCAGCCATACCCAAGCGGATCCATCCTACGAGCAGTACTTC. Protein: CASHTQADPSYEQYF.

The CDR3 sequence is CASSFSGYFYEQYF. The CDR3 coding sequence is TGTGCCAGCAGTTTCTCAGGGTATTTCTACGAGCAGTACTTC. The chain is built from TRBV28 and TRBJ2-7, with D possibly TRBD1 on 5 matching bases. CDR1 and CDR2 from the germline V gene are MDHEN and SYDVKM. CDR3 size: 14 residues. V lost 3 bases and J 3 bases, leaving 12 bases between the germline ends.

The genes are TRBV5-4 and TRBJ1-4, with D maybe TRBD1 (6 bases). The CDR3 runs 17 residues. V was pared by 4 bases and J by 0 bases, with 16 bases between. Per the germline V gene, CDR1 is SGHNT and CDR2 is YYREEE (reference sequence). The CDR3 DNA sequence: TGTGCCAGCAGCGCGCGAGGGACACTCACAACTAATGAAAAACTGTTTTTT. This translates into CASSARGTLTTNEKLFF.